The clone carrying this TCR beta chain was found many times. Its antigen is still unknown. This specimen belongs to a study of early T cells in non-severe SARS-CoV-2 infection. The wider study: The study sequenced bulk RNA from unsorted whole blood, with chains unpaired. Notes on the study in general: The VDJdb matching leaned toward anti-spike CD8 responses and overlooked private and CD4 specificities.

As part of library construction, unique molecular identifiers were attached to individual cDNA molecules. Using its own MiXCR run on the 5' RACE reads, TCRdb lists one record per CDR3 protein. The top ten clones hold roughly a third of a sample with fewer than 30,000 distinct CDR3 sequences, 6% of them seen once. Sequenced material: whole blood, taken at baseline. The receptor was derived from an adult who was a healthcare worker with PCR-confirmed SARS-CoV-2 infection or an uninfected control (not recorded which).

DNA of the CDR3: TGTGCCACCAGCAGAGATCAGGCGGGAGGCACAGATACGCAGTATTTT. Its protein is CATSRDQAGGTDTQYF. The chain carries TRBV15 and TRBJ2-3, with 7 positions matching TRBD2. CDR3 length equals 16 residues. Germline CDR1 reads LNHNV; CDR2 reads YYDKDF (reference sequence). V lost 0 bases and J lost 1; bases outside the gene matches: 4.